This T cell receptor (beta chain) was sequenced in a study of response to subunit inactivated influenza vaccine. The study's findings and limits: Authors suggested that a seasonal influenza vaccination recruits few new T cells each time.

This clonotype was observed at least ten times. No antigen is known for it. This CDR3 is built from 14 residues. V lost 6 bases and J lost 7, with 19 bases in between. Germline values: CDR1 MNHEY, CDR2 SMNVEV (reference sequence). MiXCR, run by TCRdb on the RT-PCR reads, gives a single entry per CDR3 protein. The table has approximately 730,000 distinct CDR3 sequences, approximately 15% seen once. The sequence came from a man aged 45-60 years who received an inactivated influenza vaccine. Source: PBMCs from blood, taken 14 to 15 days before vaccination. The gene calls are TRBV27 and TRBJ2-7; D perhaps matches TRBD2 (6 bases). CDR3 loop: CASSPYSLAREQYF. The CDR3 region has the DNA TGTGCCAGCAGCCCATACTCACTAGCACGGGAGCAGTACTTC.